This T cell receptor (beta chain) was obtained from a study of CD8+ T cells in alopecia areata. Isolated RNA was reverse transcribed into cDNA used as the sequencing template. The repertoire was sequenced with immunoSEQ multiplex PCR; TCRdb's copy has only in-frame clones and lacks some. Counted here are about 150,000 clones, around 87% occurring once; the ten biggest clones make up roughly 15%. From germline, CDR1 is LGHNT and CDR2 FRNRAP. The CDR3 sequence is 15 residues long. Trimming removed 6 bases from V and 3 bases from J, with 17 bases in between. The source material was CD8+ T cells sorted from blood, sampled at week 0. This chain uses TRBV12-5 with TRBJ1-1, with a tentative D call TRBD1 (6 bases). The clonotype comes from a human donor with alopecia areata. In DNA form, the CDR3 reads TGTGCTAGTGGCTTATACAGGGTATTGGACACTGAAGCTTTCTTT. Its protein is CASGLYRVLDTEAFF. Combining the CDR3 with reference TRBV12-5 and TRBJ1-1 gives the whole variable domain DARVTQTPRHKVTEMGQEVTMRCQPILGHNTVFWYRQTMMQGLELLAYFRNRAPLDDSGMPKDRFSAEMPDATLATLKIQPSEPRDSAVYFCASGLYRVLDTEAFFGQGTRLTVV.